What follows is one TCR beta chain and its context. Sequenced by immunoSEQ multiplex PCR; TCRdb stores in-frame clones only, minus some. Altogether under 90,000 clones are present, roughly nine tenths being singletons, with the ten largest covering about 1.6%. Germline V gene lookup returns CDR1 GTSNPN and CDR2 SVGIG (reference sequence). V lost 4 bases and J lost 5; bases outside the gene matches: 5. The CDR3 has 13 amino acids. The data were taken from a study of Tregs in tolerant kidney transplant recipients. Related graft donors supplied nonmyeloablative bone marrow transplants, and mixed chimerism was transient.

This rearrangement joins TRBV30 to TRBJ1-3; 7 positions match TRBD1. This TCR came from a human patient who received a combined kidney and bone marrow transplant. Some T cells may be graft donor cells. The source material was CD4+ T cells from blood (PBMCs), sampled 24 months after the transplant. CDR3 residues: CAWIRTGRNTIYF. CDR3 in DNA: TGTGCCTGGATCCGGACAGGAAGAAACACCATATATTTT. The full variable domain, its missing parts supplied by reference TRBV30 and TRBJ1-3, is SQTIHQWPATLVQPVGSPLSLECTVEGTSNPNLYWYRQAAGRGLQLLFYSVGIGQISSEVPQNLSASRPQDRQFILSSKKLLLSDSGFYLCAWIRTGRNTIYFGEGSWLTVV.